This is a list of T cell receptor beta chains from one sample in a study of technical replicates of blood from a few donors. The table came from immunoSEQ multiplex PCR; TCRdb's copy has only in-frame clones and leaves some out. The table lists tens of thousands of clones, 85% to 95% of them singletons. What was sequenced was T cells isolated from PBMCs. Receptors were obtained from a human donor in good health. The CDR3 runs from the conserved cysteine through the conserved F or W. D genes are given only for firm matches. Size is omitted from some rows. Given values are once, few, many or a class for expanded clones.

V: TRBV15; J: TRBJ2-3; size: .; D: .; DNA: TGTGCCACCAGCAGGGGAGGGGGGGAAGGCACAGATACGCAGTATTTT; CDR3: CATSRGGGEGTDTQYF
V: TRBV7-6; J: TRBJ2-1; size: .; D: TRBD2; DNA: TGTGCCAGCAGCTTAGCGGGCAGTGGCGGGAGGGCCCGTGAGCAGTTCTTC; CDR3: CASSLAGSGGRAREQFF
V: TRBV30; J: TRBJ1-1; size: .; D: .; DNA: TGTGCCTGGAGTTGGGGTAGGACAGAGGGCGTTGAAGCTTTCTTT; CDR3: CAWSWGRTEGVEAFF
V: TRBV10-3; J: TRBJ2-1; size: .; D: TRBD1; DNA: TGTGCCATCACCCGGACAGGGATGGACAATGAGCAGTTCTTC; CDR3: CAITRTGMDNEQFF
V: TRBV5-1; J: TRBJ1-2; size: .; D: TRBD1; DNA: TGCGCCAGCCAACAGGGACAGGGGGCCCGCCTTAAGGGCTACACCTTC; CDR3: CASQQGQGARLKGYTF
V: TRBV5-1; J: TRBJ2-7; size: .; D: TRBD1; DNA: TGCGCCAGCAGCTCCAGGACAGGGAAGATCCACGAGCAGTACTTC; CDR3: CASSSRTGKIHEQYF
V: TRBV6-1; J: TRBJ2-7; size: .; D: TRBD1; DNA: TGTGCCAGCAGTGATTCAGGGACAGCGAACTACGAGCAGTACTTC; CDR3: CASSDSGTANYEQYF
V: TRBV7-2; J: TRBJ2-2; size: .; D: .; DNA: TGTGCCAGCAGCTTAGACAGACCTCTCGCGAACACCGGGGAGCTGTTTTTT; CDR3: CASSLDRPLANTGELFF
V: TRBV4-1; J: TRBJ2-1; size: .; D: TRBD2; DNA: TGCGCCAGCAGCCAAGAGGGTAGCGGGGGGAATGAGCAGTTCTTC; CDR3: CASSQEGSGGNEQFF
V: TRBV28; J: TRBJ2-1; size: .; D: .; DNA: TGTGCCAGCAGTTTATTAGCTCAGAGCTCCTACAATGAGCAGTTCTTC; CDR3: CASSLLAQSSYNEQFF
V: TRBV7-3; J: TRBJ2-1; size: .; D: TRBD2; DNA: TGTGCCAGCAGCTTAACGCGACTAGCGGGATACAATGAGCAGTTCTTC; CDR3: CASSLTRLAGYNEQFF
V: TRBV4-1; J: TRBJ2-1; size: once; D: .; DNA: TGCGCCAGCAGCCAAGATCCGGACTTAAACAATGAGCAGTTCTTC; CDR3: CASSQDPDLNNEQFF
V: TRBV21-1; J: TRBJ1-1; size: .; D: .; DNA: TGTGCCAGCAGCAACCGAAGGACAGTTAACACTGAAGCTTTCTTT; CDR3: CASSNRRTVNTEAFF
V: TRBV27; J: TRBJ1-1; size: .; D: TRBD1; DNA: TGTGCCAGCAGTACCGGGACAGGGGCAAGGTTGAGCACTGAAGCTTTCTTT; CDR3: CASSTGTGARLSTEAFF
V: TRBV27; J: TRBJ2-1; size: .; D: TRBD1; DNA: TGTGCCAGCAGTATAACAGGGGGCTCCTACAATGAGCAGTTCTTC; CDR3: CASSITGGSYNEQFF